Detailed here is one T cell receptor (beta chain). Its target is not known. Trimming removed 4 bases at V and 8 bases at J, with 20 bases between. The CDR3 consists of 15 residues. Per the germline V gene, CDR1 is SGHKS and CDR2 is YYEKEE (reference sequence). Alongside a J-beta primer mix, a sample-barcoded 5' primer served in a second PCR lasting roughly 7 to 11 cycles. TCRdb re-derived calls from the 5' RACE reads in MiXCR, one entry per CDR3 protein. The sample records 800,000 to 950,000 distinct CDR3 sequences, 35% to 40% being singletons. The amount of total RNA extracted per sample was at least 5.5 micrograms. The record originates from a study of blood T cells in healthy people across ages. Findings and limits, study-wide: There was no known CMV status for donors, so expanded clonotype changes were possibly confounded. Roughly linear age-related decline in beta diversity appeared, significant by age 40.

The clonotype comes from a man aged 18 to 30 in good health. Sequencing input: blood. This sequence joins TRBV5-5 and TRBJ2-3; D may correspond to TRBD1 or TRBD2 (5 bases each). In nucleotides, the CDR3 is TGTGCCAGCAGCCAAATACGGGGCCGCCAGGCTACGCAGTATTTT. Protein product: CASSQIRGRQATQYF.